This is a list of T cell receptor beta chains from one sample in a study of cytomegalovirus exposure and HLA in healthy donors. This table comes from immunoSEQ multiplex PCR, and its TCRdb copy is limited to in-frame clones, with some not included. This table holds about 200,000 clones, 79% found once. Sequencing input: PBMCs. The receptors shown here come from a woman under 40 in good health and CMV-seropositive. The CDR3 runs from the conserved cysteine through the conserved F or W. Fields, in order: J gene, clone size, D gene, V gene, CDR3 protein, CDR3 DNA. The D gene is left open where the match is weak. Clone size appears in some rows only: once, few, many, or a class for an expanded clone.

>TRBJ2-5|once|-|TRBV10-2
CASSESTGRGAQYF
TGCGCCAGCAGTGAGTCGACAGGGCGGGGGGCCCAGTACTTC
>TRBJ1-2|-|-|TRBV2
CASSELGRTNYGYTF
TGTGCCAGCAGTGAATTAGGCAGGACTAACTATGGCTACACCTTC
>TRBJ2-7|-|-|TRBV7-6
CASSLGAGGGEQYF
TGTGCCAGCAGCTTAGGGGCGGGTGGTGGGGAGCAGTACTTC
>TRBJ1-2|-|-|TRBV27
CASSWGGGTYGYTF
TGTGCCAGCAGTTGGGGGGGCGGGACTTATGGCTACACCTTC
>TRBJ1-3|-|-|TRBV4-3
CASSQGLSSGNTIYF
TGCGCCAGCAGCCAGGGACTGAGCTCTGGAAACACCATATATTTT
>TRBJ1-2|-|-|TRBV5-5
CASSFVEARGYTF
TGTGCCAGCAGCTTTGTCGAGGCCCGGGGCTACACCTTC
>TRBJ2-5|-|-|TRBV4-2
CASSQDRDFQETQYF
TGTGCCAGCAGCCAAGATCGGGACTTCCAAGAGACCCAGTACTTC
>TRBJ1-4|-|TRBD1|TRBV5-1
CASKGQGNAEKLFF
TGCGCCAGCAAGGGACAGGGTAATGCTGAAAAACTGTTTTTT
>TRBJ2-1|-|TRBD2|TRBV2
CASSERAGNSYNEQFF
TGTGCCAGCAGTGAAAGAGCGGGAAATTCCTACAATGAGCAGTTCTTC
>TRBJ1-5|-|-|TRBV4-3
CASSQGGGTLIRF
TGCGCCAGCAGCCAAGGGGGGGGGACTTTGATCCGTTTT
>TRBJ2-3|-|-|TRBV6-5
CASRKTSVFADTQYF
TGTGCCAGCAGGAAGACTAGTGTTTTCGCAGATACGCAGTATTTT
>TRBJ2-2|-|TRBD2|TRBV12-5
CASGLLTSGVHTGELFF
TGTGCTAGTGGTTTGCTTACTAGCGGGGTTCACACCGGGGAGCTGTTTTTT
>TRBJ2-5|few|TRBD2|TRBV5-4
CASSPGRGFQKETQYF
TGTGCCAGCAGCCCAGGGAGGGGATTTCAGAAAGAGACCCAGTACTTC
>TRBJ2-7|-|-|TRBV7-8
CASSRTGSYYEQYF
TGTGCCAGCAGCCGCACCGGGTCCTATTACGAGCAGTACTTC
>TRBJ1-2|-|-|TRBV7-2
CASSQGPVLDGYTF
TGTGCCAGCAGCCAAGGTCCCGTTCTAGATGGCTACACCTTC
>TRBJ1-1|-|TRBD1|TRBV7-9
CATKRQGITEAFF
TGTGCCACCAAGAGACAGGGTATCACTGAAGCTTTCTTT
>TRBJ2-7|-|TRBD1|TRBV7-9
CASSLSGTGTHEQYF
TGTGCCAGCAGCTTATCCGGGACAGGAACACACGAGCAGTACTTC
>TRBJ1-1|-|TRBD1|TRBV10-3
CAISESTGKSEAFF
TGTGCCATCAGTGAGTCGACAGGGAAGTCTGAAGCTTTCTTT
>TRBJ1-4|few|-|TRBV27
CASSDRLDREKLFF
TGTGCCAGCAGCGACCGTCTAGATCGGGAAAAACTGTTTTTT
>TRBJ1-1|-|-|TRBV2
CASLRDYEAFF
TGTGCCAGCCTCCGGGACTATGAAGCTTTCTTT
>TRBJ2-1|-|TRBD1|TRBV19
CASSIGDRGQNEQFF
TGTGCCAGTAGTATTGGGGACAGGGGGCAGAATGAGCAGTTCTTC
>TRBJ2-6|once|-|TRBV2
CASVAGANVLTF
TGTGCCAGCGTCGCTGGGGCCAACGTCCTGACTTTC
>TRBJ1-3|-|TRBD1|TRBV2
CARDETGNSGNTIYF
TGTGCCAGGGACGAGACAGGGAACTCTGGAAACACCATATATTTT
>TRBJ2-4|-|-|TRBV27
CASSLTNRAGVPRAKNIQYF
TGTGCCAGCAGTCTAACAAACAGGGCGGGGGTACCCCGGGCCAAAAACATTCAGTACTTC
>TRBJ1-2|-|-|TRBV7-9
CASSHPRDRRNYGYTF
TGTGCCAGCAGCCACCCCAGAGACAGGCGTAACTATGGCTACACCTTC